This T cell receptor (beta chain) originates from a study of blood T cell repertoires in COVID-19. As for the study in general: COVID-19 samples, acute and convalescent, were from the United States, Italy and Spain. From T cells, B-cell-depleted T cells, or PBMCs came the material, which was cDNA or gDNA.

Deletions cut 2 bases from V and 7 bases from J, with 15 bases between. The germline gives CDR1 MNHEY, CDR2 SMNVEV (reference sequence). CDR3 length: 15 amino acids. Authors' methods: Scientists estimated how many nucleated cells there were by amplifying reference gene primers. Produced via immunoSEQ multiplex PCR; TCRdb's table is partial and in-frame only. V and J calls and clone size are given by that table; D and trimming were obtained from the DNA. The repertoire has about 250,000 clones, 80% to 90% of them found once; the top ten carry around 4.6%. This receptor was obtained from a woman aged 40 to 50 who had recovered from COVID-19. The chain joins TRBV27 to TRBJ2-1, with D perhaps matching TRBD1 (6 bases). The sequenced material came from peripheral blood. The CDR3 loop is CASSLVGATKNEQFF. The CDR3 coding sequence is TGTGCCAGCAGTTTAGTGGGGGCCACCAAGAATGAGCAGTTCTTC.